The clone carrying this TCR beta chain was found many times. Antigen: not known. The sequenced fragment ends 3 residues before the CDR3 boundary, so the rest is inferred from the germline J gene. The CDR3 is made up of 14 amino acids. Trimming removed 11 bases from V and 2 bases from J; junction bases left unmatched: 8. Germline values: CDR1 MNHEY, CDR2 SVGEGT. The entry originates in a study of T cell clonality in common variable immunodeficiency. Study-wide results and caveats: Shared TCRbeta clones were fewer between CVID subjects than controls. The cause of increased CVID clonality remains unclear without subpopulation sequencing. Fewer deletions and N-nucleotide insertions were reportedly seen in common variable immunodeficiency TCR beta sequences.

Equal genomic DNA amounts from CVID and control samples were sequenced. Assay: immunoSEQ multiplex PCR; the TCRdb copy retains only in-frame clones and omits some. The sample holds some 80,000 clones, and no clone turns up only once. The sequence came from a person aged 18 to 69 in good health. The specimen sequenced was peripheral blood mononuclear cells. The chain couples TRBV6-2 or TRBV6-3 to TRBJ1-1, with 10 positions matching TRBD1. CDR3 bases read: TGTGCCCTAAGACAGGGGGCAGGAAACACTGAA. This gives the protein CALRQGAGNTE. The CDR3 reads in full as CALRQGAGNTEAFF.